This T cell receptor beta chain was retrieved from a study of beta chain features in type 1 diabetes. Via CD45RO/CCR7/CD25/CD127/CD95/CD27, cells of the CD4+ naive, central memory, regulatory and stem cell-like memory subsets were sorted. Reverse transcription of all isolated RNA meant that expressed TCRB transcripts were sequenced. Assay: immunoSEQ multiplex PCR; the TCRdb copy retains only in-frame clones and omits some. The sample lists just over 450,000 clones; approximately 31% were seen once. This clone was counted a single time. The length of the CDR3 is 16 residues. J lost 2 bases, V lost 5 bases, and 9 bases had no gene match. The germline gives CDR1 SGHNT, CDR2 YYREEE (reference sequence).

The receptor's source is a man aged 18-30 years in good health. The sample consisted of naive CD4+ T cells from blood. The chain couples TRBV5-4 to TRBJ2-2, with 7 bases fitting TRBD1. The chain's CDR3 is CASRNAGTANTGELFF. CDR3 bases: TGTGCCAGCAGGAACGCCGGGACAGCTAACACCGGGGAGCTGTTTTTT.